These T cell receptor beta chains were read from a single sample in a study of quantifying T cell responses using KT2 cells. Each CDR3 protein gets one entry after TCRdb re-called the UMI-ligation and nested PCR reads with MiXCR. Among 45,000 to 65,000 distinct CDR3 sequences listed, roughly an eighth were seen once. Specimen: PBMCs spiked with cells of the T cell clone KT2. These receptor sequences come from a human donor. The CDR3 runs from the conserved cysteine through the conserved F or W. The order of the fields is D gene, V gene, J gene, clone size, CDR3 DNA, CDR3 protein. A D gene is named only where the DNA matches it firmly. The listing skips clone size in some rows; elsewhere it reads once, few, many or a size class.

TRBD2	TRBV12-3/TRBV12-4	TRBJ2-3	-	TGTGCCAGCAGGACTAGCGGGGGGGCCGGCACAGATACGCAGTATTTT	CASRTSGGAGTDTQYF
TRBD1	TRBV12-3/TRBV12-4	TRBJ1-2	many	TGTGCCAGCAGTCCCCGACAGGGACGAGCTAACTATGGCTACACCTTC	CASSPRQGRANYGYTF
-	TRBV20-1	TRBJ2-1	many	TGCAGTGCTAGATTCAGGACAGACAATGAGCAGTTCTTC	CSARFRTDNEQFF
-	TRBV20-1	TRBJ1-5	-	TGCAGTGCTAGAGATCCAGGCGGAGGTCCGCCCCAGCATTTT	CSARDPGGGPPQHF
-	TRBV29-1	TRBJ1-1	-	TGCAGCGTTGATGGGGGCAGCAGGGAAGCTTTCTTT	CSVDGGSREAFF
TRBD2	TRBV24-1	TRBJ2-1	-	TGTGCCACCAGTGCAGCGGGAGGAGGCATCAATGAGCAGTTCTTC	CATSAAGGGINEQFF
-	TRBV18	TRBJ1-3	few	TGTGCCAGCTCGCCCCTCAGACAGGTTGGAAACACCATATATTTT	CASSPLRQVGNTIYF
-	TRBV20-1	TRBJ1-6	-	TGCAGTGCTCCGAGCATAATGAGGACAGAAAATTCACCCCTCCACTTT	CSAPSIMRTENSPLHF
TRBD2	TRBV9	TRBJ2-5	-	TGTGCCAGCAGCGTAGGGGCAGCGGGAGGGCCCCGGGAGACCCAGTACTTC	CASSVGAAGGPRETQYF
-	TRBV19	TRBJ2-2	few	TGTGCCAGTAGCCCAATATCAGGGCCCGGGGAGCTGTTTTTT	CASSPISGPGELFF
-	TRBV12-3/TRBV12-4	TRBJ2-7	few	TGTGCCAGCAGCACTAGCTCCTACGAGCAGTACTTC	CASSTSSYEQYF
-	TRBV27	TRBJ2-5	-	TGTGCCAGCAGGCCAGGACTTAACCAAGAGACCCAGTACTTC	CASRPGLNQETQYF
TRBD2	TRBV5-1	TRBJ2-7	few	TGCGCCAGCAGCTCCCAAGGCGGACTAGCGGCTCTCTCCTACGAGCAGTACTTC	CASSSQGGLAALSYEQYF
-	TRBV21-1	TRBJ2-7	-	TGTGCCAGCAGCAAAGTGTCTAGCGGTAACGAGCAGTACTTC	CASSKVSSGNEQYF
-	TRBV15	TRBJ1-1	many	TGTGCCACCAGCAGACCCCCGGACAATCGTCTTGAAGCTTTCTTT	CATSRPPDNRLEAFF
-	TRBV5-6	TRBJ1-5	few	TGTGCCAGCAGTCGAATCAATCAGCCCCAGCATTTT	CASSRINQPQHF
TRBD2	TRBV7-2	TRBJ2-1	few	TGTGCCAGCAGCCCTCCCCAGCGGGGGAGATACAATGAGCAGTTCTTC	CASSPPQRGRYNEQFF
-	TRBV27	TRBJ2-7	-	TGTGCCAGCAGTTTATGGTCTCACGGGAGCTCCTACGAGCAGTACTTC	CASSLWSHGSSYEQYF
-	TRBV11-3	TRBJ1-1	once	TGTGCCAGCAGCTTAGAGCCCGTCAACACTGAAGCTTTCTTT	CASSLEPVNTEAFF
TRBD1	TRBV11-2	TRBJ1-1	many	TGTGCCAGCAGCTCTGGACAGGGGTTTTATAAAGCTTTCTTT	CASSSGQGFYKAFF
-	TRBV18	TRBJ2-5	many	TGTGCCAGCTCACCACTGGTCTCTAGCGACCAAGAGACCCAGTACTTC	CASSPLVSSDQETQYF
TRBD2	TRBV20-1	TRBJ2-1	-	TGCAGTGCCACGATCCCTCTAGCGGGAGAAGATGAGCAGTTCTTC	CSATIPLAGEDEQFF
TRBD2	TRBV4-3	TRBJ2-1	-	TGCGCCAGCAGCCCGCGCAGTTATCTAGCGGGAGATATTTGGAATGAGCAGTTCTTC	CASSPRSYLAGDIWNEQFF
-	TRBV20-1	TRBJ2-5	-	TGCAGTCAACGGACATTGCAAGAGACCCAGTACTTC	CSQRTLQETQYF
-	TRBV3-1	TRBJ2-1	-	TGTGCCAGCAGCCAAGAGCGGGGACACTACAATGAGCAGTTCTTC	CASSQERGHYNEQFF
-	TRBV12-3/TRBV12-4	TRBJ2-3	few	TGTGCCAGCAGTCCCAGGGTAGCCTTCGGGGATACGCAGTATTTT	CASSPRVAFGDTQYF
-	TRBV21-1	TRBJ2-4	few	TGTGCCAGCAGGGAACGGACGATAGCCAAAAACATTCAGTACTTC	CASRERTIAKNIQYF